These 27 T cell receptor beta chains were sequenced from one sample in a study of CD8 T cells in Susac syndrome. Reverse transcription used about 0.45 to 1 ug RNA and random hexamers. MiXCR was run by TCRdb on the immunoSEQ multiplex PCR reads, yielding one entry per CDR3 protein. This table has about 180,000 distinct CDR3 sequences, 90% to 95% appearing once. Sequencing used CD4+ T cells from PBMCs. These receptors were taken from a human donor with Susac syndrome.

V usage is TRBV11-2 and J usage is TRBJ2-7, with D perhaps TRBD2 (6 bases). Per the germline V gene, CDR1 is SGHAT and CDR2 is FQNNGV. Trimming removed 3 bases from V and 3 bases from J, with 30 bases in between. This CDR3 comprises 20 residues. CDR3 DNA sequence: TGTGCCAGCAGCTTTCCTCCCCTGGCAGCGGGCCGCTTGGAGTTCTACGAGCAGTACTTC. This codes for CASSFPPLAAGRLEFYEQYF.

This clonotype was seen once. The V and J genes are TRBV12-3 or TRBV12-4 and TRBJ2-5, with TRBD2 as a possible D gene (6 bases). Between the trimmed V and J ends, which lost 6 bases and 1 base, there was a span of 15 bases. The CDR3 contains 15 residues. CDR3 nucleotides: TGTGCCAGCAGCAACTCCGGGGGAGCCCAAGAGACCCAGTACTTC. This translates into CASSNSGGAQETQYF.

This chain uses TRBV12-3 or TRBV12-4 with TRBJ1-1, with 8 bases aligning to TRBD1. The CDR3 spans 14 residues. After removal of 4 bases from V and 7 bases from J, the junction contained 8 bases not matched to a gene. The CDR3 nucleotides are TGTGCCAGCAGTTCTTCAGACAGGGGAGGTGAAGCTTTCTTT. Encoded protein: CASSSSDRGGEAFF.

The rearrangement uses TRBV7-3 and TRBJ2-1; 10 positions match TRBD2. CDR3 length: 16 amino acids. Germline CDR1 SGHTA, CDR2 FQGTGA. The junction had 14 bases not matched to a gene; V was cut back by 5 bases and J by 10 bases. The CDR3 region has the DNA TGTGCCAGCAGCCCACAAAGCAGCGGGGGGGCTAGGGAGCAGTTCTTC. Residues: CASSPQSSGGAREQFF. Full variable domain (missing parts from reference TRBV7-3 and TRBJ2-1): GAGVSQTPSNKVTEKGKYVELRCDPISGHTALYWYRQSLGQGPEFLIYFQGTGAADDSGLPNDRFFAVRPEGSVSTLKIQRTERGDSAVYLCASSPQSSGGAREQFFGPGTRLTVL.

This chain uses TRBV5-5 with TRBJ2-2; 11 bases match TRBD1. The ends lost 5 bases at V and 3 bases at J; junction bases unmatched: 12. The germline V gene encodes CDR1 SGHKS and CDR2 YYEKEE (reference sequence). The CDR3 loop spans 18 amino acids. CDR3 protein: CASSYSGQGAFYTGELFF. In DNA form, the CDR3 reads TGTGCCAGCAGTTACTCCGGACAGGGGGCATTTTACACCGGGGAGCTGTTTTTT.

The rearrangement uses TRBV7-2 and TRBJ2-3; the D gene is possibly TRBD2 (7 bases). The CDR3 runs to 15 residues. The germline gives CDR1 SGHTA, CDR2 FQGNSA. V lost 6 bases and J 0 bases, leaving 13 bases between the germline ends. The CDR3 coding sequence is TGTGCCAGCAGTTTCGGCGGGGGCAGCACAGATACGCAGTATTTT. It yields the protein CASSFGGGSTDTQYF.

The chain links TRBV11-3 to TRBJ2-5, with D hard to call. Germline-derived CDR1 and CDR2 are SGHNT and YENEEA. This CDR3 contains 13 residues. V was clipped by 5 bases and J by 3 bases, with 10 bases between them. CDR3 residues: CASSVHFEETQYF. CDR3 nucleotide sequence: TGTGCCAGCAGCGTCCACTTTGAAGAGACCCAGTACTTC. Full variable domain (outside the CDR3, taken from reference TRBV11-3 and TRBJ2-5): EAGVVQSPRYKIIEKKQPVAFWCNPISGHNTLYWYLQNLGQGPELLIRYENEEAVDDSQLPKDRFSAERLKGVDSTLKIQPAELGDSAVYLCASSVHFEETQYFGPGTRLLVL.

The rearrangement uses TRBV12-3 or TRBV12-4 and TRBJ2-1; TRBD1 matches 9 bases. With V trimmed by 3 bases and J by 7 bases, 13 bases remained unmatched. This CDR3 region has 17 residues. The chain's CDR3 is CASSFELSGTGRNEQFF. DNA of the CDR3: TGTGCCAGCAGTTTTGAGCTCAGCGGGACAGGGAGGAATGAGCAGTTCTTC.

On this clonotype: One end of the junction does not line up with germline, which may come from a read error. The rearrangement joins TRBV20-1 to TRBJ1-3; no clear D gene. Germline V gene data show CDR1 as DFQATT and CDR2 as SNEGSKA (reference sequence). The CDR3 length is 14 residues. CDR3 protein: CSSFPGLSENTIYF. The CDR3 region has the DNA TGCAGTAGTTTCCCCGGGCTCTCTGAAAACACCATATATTTT.

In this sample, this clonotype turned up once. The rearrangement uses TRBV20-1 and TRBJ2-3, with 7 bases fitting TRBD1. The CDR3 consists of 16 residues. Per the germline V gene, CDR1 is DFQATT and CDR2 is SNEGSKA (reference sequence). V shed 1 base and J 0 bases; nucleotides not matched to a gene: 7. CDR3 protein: CSARGLTGESTDTQYF. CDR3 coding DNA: TGCAGTGCTAGAGGGTTAACAGGGGAAAGCACAGATACGCAGTATTTT.

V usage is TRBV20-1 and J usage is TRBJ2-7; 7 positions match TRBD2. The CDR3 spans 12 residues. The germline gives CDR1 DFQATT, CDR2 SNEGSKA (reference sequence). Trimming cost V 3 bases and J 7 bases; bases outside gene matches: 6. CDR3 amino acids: CSARFAAGEQYF. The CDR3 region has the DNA TGCAGTGCTAGGTTTGCAGCGGGAGAGCAGTACTTC.

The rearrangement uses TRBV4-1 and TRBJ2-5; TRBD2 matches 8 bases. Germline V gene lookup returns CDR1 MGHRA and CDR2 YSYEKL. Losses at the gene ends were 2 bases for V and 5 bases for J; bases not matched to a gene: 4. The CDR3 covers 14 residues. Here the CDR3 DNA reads TGCGCCAGCAGCCAACAAGCGGGGGACGAGACCCAGTACTTC. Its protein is CASSQQAGDETQYF.

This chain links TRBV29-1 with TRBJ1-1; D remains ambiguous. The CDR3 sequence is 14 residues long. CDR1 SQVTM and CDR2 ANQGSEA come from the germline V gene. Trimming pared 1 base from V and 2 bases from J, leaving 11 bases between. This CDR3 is CSVEVSPANTEAFF. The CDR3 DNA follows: TGCAGCGTTGAAGTTTCGCCGGCTAACACTGAAGCTTTCTTT.

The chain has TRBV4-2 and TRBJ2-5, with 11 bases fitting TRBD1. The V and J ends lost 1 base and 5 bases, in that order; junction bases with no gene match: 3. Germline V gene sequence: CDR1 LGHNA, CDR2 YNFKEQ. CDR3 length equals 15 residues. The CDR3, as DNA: TGTGCCAGCAGCCAAGGGACAGGGGGCACGGAGACCCAGTACTTC. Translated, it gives CASSQGTGGTETQYF.

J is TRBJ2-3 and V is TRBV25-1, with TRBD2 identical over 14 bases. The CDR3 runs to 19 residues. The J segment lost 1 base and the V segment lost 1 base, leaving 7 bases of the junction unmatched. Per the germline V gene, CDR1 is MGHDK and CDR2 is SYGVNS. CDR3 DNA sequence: TGTGCCAGCAGTGAATCGACTAGCGGGGGGGCTATTGGCACAGATACGCAGTATTTT. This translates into CASSESTSGGAIGTDTQYF.

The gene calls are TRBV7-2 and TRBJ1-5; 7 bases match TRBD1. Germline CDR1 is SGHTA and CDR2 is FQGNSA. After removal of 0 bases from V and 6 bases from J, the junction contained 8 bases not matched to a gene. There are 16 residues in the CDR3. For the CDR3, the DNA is TGTGCCAGCAGCTTAGCTACGGACAGGCCCAGTCAGCCCCAGCATTTT. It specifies CASSLATDRPSQPQHF.

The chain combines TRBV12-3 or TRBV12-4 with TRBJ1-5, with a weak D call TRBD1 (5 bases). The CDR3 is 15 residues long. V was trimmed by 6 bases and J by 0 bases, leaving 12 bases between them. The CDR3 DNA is TGTGCCAGCAGAGTCCGGGACGGTAGCAATCAGCCCCAGCATTTT. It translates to CASRVRDGSNQPQHF.

The CDR3 coding sequence is TGCGCCAGCAGCGGAACACAGGGCGCCTCGGGTGGCTACACCTTC. Amino acids: CASSGTQGASGGYTF. The chain links TRBV5-1 to TRBJ1-2, with a possible D match to TRBD1 (6 bases). Germline V CDR1 and CDR2: SGHRS, YFSETQ. V was pared by 4 bases and J by 7 bases, with 20 bases between. The CDR3 is 15 residues long.

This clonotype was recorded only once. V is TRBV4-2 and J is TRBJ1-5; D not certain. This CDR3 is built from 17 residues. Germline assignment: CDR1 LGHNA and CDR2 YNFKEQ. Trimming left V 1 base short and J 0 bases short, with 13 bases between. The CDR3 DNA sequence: TGTGCCAGCAGCCAAGTTACGGCCCAGGATAGCAATCAGCCCCAGCATTTT. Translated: CASSQVTAQDSNQPQHF.

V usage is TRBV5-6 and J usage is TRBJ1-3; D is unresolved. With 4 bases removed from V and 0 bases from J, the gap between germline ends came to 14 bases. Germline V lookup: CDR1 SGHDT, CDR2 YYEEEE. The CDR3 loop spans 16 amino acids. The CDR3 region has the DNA TGTGCCAGCAGCCCGGACTTGGACGGCTCTGGAAACACCATATATTTT. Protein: CASSPDLDGSGNTIYF.

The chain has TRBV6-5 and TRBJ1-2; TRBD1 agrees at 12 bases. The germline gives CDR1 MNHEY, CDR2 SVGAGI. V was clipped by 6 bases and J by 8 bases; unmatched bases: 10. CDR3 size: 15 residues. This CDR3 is CASRIPGQGARGYTF. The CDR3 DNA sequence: TGTGCCAGCAGGATCCCGGGACAGGGGGCGCGGGGCTACACCTTC.

The CDR3 reads CSARDPGGYTDTQYF. Written as DNA, the CDR3 is TGCAGTGCTAGAGATCCGGGGGGATACACAGATACGCAGTATTTT. V usage is TRBV20-1 and J usage is TRBJ2-3, with TRBD2 matching 7 bases. The CDR3 runs 15 residues. V dropped 0 bases and J dropped 2; count of bases not matched to a gene: 5. The germline V gene has CDR1 DFQATT and CDR2 SNEGSKA (reference sequence).

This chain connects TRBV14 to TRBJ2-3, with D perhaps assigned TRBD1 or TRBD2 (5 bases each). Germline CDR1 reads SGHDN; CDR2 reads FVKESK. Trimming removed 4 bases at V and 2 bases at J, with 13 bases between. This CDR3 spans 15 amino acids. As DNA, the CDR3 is TGTGCCAGCAGCCGAGGGGAGCGGTACACAGATACGCAGTATTTT. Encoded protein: CASSRGERYTDTQYF.

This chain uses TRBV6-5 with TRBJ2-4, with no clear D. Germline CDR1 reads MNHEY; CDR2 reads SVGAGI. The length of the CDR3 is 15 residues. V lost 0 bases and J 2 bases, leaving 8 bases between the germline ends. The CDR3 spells CASSYSGQTKNIQYF. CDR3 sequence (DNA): TGTGCCAGCAGTTACTCAGGGCAGACCAAAAACATTCAGTACTTC.

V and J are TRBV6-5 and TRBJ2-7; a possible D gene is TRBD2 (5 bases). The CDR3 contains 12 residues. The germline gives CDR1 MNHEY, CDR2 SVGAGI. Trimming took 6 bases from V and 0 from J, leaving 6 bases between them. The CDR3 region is CASSGVSYEQYF. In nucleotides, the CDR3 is TGTGCCAGCAGCGGGGTCTCCTACGAGCAGTACTTC.

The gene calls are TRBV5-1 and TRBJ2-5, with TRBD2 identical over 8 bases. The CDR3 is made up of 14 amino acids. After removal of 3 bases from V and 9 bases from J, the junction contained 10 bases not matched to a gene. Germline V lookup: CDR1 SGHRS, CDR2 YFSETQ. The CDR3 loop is CASSSPGGAPAQYF. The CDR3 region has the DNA TGCGCCAGCAGCTCGCCGGGGGGGGCCCCGGCCCAGTACTTC.

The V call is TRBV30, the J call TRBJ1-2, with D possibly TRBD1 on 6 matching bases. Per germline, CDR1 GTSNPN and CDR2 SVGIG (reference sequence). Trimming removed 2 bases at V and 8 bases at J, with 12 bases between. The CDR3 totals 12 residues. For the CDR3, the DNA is TGTGCCTGGAGTCCCGACAGGAAAGGCTACACCTTC. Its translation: CAWSPDRKGYTF.